One sample yielded the 2 T cell receptor beta chains listed below, sequenced in a study of blood T cell repertoires in COVID-19. Clones were read by immunoSEQ multiplex PCR, and TCRdb kept only the in-frame ones, dropping some. The table lists approximately 190,000 clones, about 80% of them singletons. The specimen sequenced was peripheral blood. These receptor sequences come from a man in his sixties with acute or convalescent COVID-19.

This rearrangement joins TRBV19 to TRBJ1-1; D is possibly TRBD1 (5 bases). The CDR3 runs 14 residues. Germline loops: CDR1 LNHDA, CDR2 SQIVND (reference sequence). V dropped 1 base and J dropped 3 bases, with 9 bases sitting between them. CDR3 loop: CASSIAGLYTEAFF. In DNA form, the CDR3 reads TGTGCCAGTAGTATAGCGGGACTTTACACTGAAGCTTTCTTT.

This sequence joins TRBV5-5 and TRBJ1-2; 8 bases match TRBD1. Germline CDR1 SGHKS, CDR2 YYEKEE (reference sequence). This CDR3 region has 15 residues. Losses at the gene ends were 4 bases for V and 4 bases for J; bases not matched to a gene: 9. The CDR3 sequence: CASSATSTGGYGYTF. CDR3 nucleotides: TGTGCCAGCAGCGCAACCTCTACAGGGGGCTATGGCTACACCTTC.